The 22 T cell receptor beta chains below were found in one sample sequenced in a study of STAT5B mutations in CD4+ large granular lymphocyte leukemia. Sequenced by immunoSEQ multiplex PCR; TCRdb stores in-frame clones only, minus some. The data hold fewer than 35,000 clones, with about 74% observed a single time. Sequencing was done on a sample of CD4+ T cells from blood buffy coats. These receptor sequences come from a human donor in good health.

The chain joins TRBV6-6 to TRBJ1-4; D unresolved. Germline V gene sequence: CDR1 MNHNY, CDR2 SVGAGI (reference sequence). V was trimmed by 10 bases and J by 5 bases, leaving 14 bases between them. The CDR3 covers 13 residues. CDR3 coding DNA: TGTGCCACCTGCCCACAGTCCAATGAAAAACTGTTTTTT. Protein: CATCPQSNEKLFF.

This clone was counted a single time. The CDR3, as DNA: TGTGCCAGCAGCTTATTCGGGACAGGGAGCTATGGCTACACCTTC. This codes for CASSLFGTGSYGYTF. This chain connects TRBV11-2 to TRBJ1-2, with TRBD1 matching over 9 bases. The CDR3 runs to 15 residues. V dropped 2 bases and J dropped 4; count of bases not matched to a gene: 5. Germline CDR1 is SGHAT and CDR2 is FQNNGV.

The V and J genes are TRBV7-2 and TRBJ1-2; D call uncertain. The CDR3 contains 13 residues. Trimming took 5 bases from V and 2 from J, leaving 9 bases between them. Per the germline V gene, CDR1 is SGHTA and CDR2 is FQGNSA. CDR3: CASSPRRNYGYTF. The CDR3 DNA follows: TGTGCCAGCAGCCCTCGACGGAACTATGGCTACACCTTC.

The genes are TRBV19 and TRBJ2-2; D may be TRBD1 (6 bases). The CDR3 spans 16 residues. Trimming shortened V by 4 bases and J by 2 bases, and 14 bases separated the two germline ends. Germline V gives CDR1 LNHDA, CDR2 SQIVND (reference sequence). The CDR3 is CASSRQGTFNTGELFF. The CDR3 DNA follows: TGTGCCAGTAGTAGGCAGGGGACCTTCAACACCGGGGAGCTGTTTTTT.

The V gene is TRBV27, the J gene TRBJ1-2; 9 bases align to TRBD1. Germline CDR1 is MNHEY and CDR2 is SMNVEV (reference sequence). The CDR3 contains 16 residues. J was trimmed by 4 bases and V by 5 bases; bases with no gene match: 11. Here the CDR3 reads CASSIRSGTGTYGYTF. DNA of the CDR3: TGTGCCAGCAGTATCCGTTCCGGGACAGGGACCTATGGCTACACCTTC.

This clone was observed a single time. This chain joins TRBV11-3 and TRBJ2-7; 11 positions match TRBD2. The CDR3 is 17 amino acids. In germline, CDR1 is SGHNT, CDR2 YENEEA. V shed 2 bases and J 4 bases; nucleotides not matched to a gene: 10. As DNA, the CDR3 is TGTGCCAGCAGCTTAAGAAAGCCCGGGACTAGCGGTTACGAGCAGTACTTC. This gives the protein CASSLRKPGTSGYEQYF.

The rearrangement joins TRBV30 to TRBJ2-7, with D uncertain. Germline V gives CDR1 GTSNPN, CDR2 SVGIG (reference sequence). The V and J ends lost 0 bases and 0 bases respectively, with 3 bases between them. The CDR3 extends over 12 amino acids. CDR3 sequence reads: CAWSVGSYEQYF. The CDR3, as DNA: TGTGCCTGGAGTGTTGGCTCCTACGAGCAGTACTTC.

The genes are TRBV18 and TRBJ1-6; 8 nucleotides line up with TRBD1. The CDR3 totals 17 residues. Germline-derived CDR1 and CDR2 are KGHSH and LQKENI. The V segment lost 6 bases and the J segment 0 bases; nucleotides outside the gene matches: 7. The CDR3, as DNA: TGTGCCAGCTCGCCTCGGACAGGGAGCTCCTATAATTCACCCCTCCACTTT. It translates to CASSPRTGSSYNSPLHF.

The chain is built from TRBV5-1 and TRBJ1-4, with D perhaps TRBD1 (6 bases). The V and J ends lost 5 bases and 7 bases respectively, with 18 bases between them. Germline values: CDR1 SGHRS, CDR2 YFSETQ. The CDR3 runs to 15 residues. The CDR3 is CASSLQGNLGEKLFF. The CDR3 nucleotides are TGCGCCAGCAGTCTTCAGGGGAACCTAGGTGAAAAACTGTTTTTT.

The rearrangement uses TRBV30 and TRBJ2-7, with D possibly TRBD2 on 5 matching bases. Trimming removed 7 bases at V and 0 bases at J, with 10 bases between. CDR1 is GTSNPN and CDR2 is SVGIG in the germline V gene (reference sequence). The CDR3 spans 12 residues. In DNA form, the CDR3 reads TGTGCCTCCCGGACTGCCTCCTACGAGCAGTACTTC. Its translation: CASRTASYEQYF.

CDR3 nucleotides: TGCGCCAGCAGCCAAGACGGGGGACTCCGCCGAGGGGCCAACGTCCTGACTTTC. This sequence encodes CASSQDGGLRRGANVLTF. The rearrangement links TRBV4-1 to TRBJ2-6, with a tentative D call TRBD2 (6 bases). V lost 0 bases, J lost 4 bases, and 16 bases lay in between. CDR1 is MGHRA, CDR2 YSYEKL, per germline. CDR3 length: 18 amino acids.

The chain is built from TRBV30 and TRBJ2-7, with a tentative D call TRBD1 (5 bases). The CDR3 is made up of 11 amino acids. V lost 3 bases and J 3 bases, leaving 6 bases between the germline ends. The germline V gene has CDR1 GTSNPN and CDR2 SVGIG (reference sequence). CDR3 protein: CAWSTGYEQYF. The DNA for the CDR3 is TGTGCCTGGAGCACAGGCTACGAGCAGTACTTC.

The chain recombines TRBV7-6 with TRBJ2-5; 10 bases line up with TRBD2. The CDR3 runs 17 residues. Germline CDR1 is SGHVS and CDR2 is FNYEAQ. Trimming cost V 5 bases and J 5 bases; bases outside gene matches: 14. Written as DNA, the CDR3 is TGTGCCAGCAGCCCGACACCGCTAGCGGGAGTAGGGGAGACCCAGTACTTC. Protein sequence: CASSPTPLAGVGETQYF.

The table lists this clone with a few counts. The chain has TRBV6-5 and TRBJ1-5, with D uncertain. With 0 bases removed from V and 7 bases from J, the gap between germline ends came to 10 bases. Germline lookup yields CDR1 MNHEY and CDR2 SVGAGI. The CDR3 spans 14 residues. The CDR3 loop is CASSYSIGGQPQHF. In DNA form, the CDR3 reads TGTGCCAGCAGTTACTCGATAGGAGGGCAGCCCCAGCATTTT.

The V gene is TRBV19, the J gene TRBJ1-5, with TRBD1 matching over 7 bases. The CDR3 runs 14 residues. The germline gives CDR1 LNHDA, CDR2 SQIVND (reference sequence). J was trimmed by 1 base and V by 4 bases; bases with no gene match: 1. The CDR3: CASSKTGSNQPQHF. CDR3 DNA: TGTGCCAGTAGTAAGACAGGGAGCAATCAGCCCCAGCATTTT.

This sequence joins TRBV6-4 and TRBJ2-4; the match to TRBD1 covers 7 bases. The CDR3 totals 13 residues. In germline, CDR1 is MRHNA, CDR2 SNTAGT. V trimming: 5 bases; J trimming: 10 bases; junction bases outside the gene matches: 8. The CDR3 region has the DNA TGTGCCAGCAGTCCGCAGACAGGGCAAATTCAGTACTTC. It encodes CASSPQTGQIQYF.

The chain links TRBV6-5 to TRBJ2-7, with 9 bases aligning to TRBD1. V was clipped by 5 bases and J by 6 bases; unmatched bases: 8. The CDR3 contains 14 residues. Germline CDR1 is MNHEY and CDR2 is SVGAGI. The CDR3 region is CASSRDRDRLEQYF. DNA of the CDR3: TGTGCCAGCAGTAGGGACAGGGACCGCCTCGAGCAGTACTTC.

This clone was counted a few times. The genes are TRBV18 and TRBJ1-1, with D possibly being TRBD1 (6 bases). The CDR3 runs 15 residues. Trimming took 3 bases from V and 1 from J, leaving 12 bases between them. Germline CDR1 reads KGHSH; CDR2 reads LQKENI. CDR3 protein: CASSPRQAGNTEAFF. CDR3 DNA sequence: TGTGCCAGCTCACCGAGACAGGCGGGGAACACTGAAGCTTTCTTT.

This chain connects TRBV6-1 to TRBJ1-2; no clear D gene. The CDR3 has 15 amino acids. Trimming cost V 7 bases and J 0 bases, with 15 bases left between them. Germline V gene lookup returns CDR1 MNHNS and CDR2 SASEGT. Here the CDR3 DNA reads TGTGCCAGCAACATACGGCGGACGACTAACTATGGCTACACCTTC. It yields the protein CASNIRRTTNYGYTF.

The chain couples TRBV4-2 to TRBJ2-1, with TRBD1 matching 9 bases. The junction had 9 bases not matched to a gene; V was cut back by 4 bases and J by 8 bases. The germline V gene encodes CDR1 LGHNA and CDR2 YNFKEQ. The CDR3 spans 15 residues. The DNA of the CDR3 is TGTGCCAGCAGCCCCTCCGGGACAGGGAGCGATGAGCAGTTCTTC. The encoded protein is CASSPSGTGSDEQFF.

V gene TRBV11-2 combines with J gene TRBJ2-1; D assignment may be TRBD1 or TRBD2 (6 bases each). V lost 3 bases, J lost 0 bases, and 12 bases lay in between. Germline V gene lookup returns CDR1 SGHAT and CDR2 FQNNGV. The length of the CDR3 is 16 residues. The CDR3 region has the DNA TGTGCCAGCAGCTTTTTAGGGGGGCCCTCCTACAATGAGCAGTTCTTC. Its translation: CASSFLGGPSYNEQFF.

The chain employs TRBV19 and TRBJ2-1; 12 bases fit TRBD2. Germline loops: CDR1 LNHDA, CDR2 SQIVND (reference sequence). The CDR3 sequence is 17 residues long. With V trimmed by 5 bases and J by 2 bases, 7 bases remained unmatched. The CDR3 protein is CASSPRTSGAPYNEQFF. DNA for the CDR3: TGTGCCAGTAGTCCGAGGACTAGCGGGGCGCCCTACAATGAGCAGTTCTTC.